Below, 5 T cell receptor beta chains from the same sample are listed, as sequenced in a study of cytomegalovirus exposure and HLA in healthy donors. PCR primers comprised 60 Vbeta and 13 Jbeta primers. Using immunoSEQ multiplex PCR, the repertoire was profiled, and TCRdb retains in-frame clones only, with some absent. The table shows about 140,000 clones, with approximately 71% occurring only once. Sequencing was performed on PBMCs. All receptors come from a man in his forties or fifties in good health and CMV-seronegative.

There are a few counts of this clone. The chain links TRBV5-1 to TRBJ2-2; 11 nucleotides line up with TRBD1. CDR1 is SGHRS, CDR2 YFSETQ, per germline. The CDR3 extends over 13 amino acids. Losses at the gene ends were 7 bases for V and 6 bases for J; bases not matched to a gene: 2. The CDR3 region has the DNA TGCGCCAGCGGGGGACAGGGGGCCGGGGAGCTGTTTTTT. It is translated as CASGGQGAGELFF.

This clone was observed a few times. The rearrangement uses TRBV6-5 and TRBJ2-7; 8 bases agree with TRBD1. V lost 2 bases to trimming and J lost 0 bases; unmatched junction nucleotides: 6. CDR1 MNHEY and CDR2 SVGAGI come from the germline V gene. This CDR3 is built from 16 residues. In DNA, the CDR3 is TGTGCCAGCAGTTACGGACAGGGCCGTACCTCCTACGAGCAGTACTTC. Protein: CASSYGQGRTSYEQYF.

The rearrangement links TRBV9 to TRBJ2-3, with D possibly being TRBD2 (6 bases). This CDR3 contains 16 residues. Trimming took 5 bases from V and 3 from J, leaving 19 bases between them. Germline-derived CDR1 and CDR2 are SGDLS and YYNGEE. In DNA form, the CDR3 reads TGTGCCAGCAGTGAGCCCGTGGGTAGCGGTACAGATACGCAGTATTTT. Translation: CASSEPVGSGTDTQYF.

The table lists this clone with a count of one. The CDR3 loop is CASKLGGASYEQYF. The CDR3, as DNA: TGTGCCAGCAAACTAGGGGGCGCTTCCTACGAGCAGTACTTC. The chain joins TRBV28 to TRBJ2-7; TRBD1 agrees at 7 bases. With V trimmed by 7 bases and J by 1 base, 7 bases remained unmatched. CDR3 size: 14 residues. Germline assignment: CDR1 MDHEN and CDR2 SYDVKM.

This sequence joins TRBV11-2 and TRBJ2-7; the D gene is possibly TRBD2 (5 bases). Germline assignment: CDR1 SGHAT and CDR2 FQNNGV. Trimming took off 5 bases at V and 4 bases at J, with 15 bases between the two ends. The CDR3 contains 14 residues. CDR3 sequence reads: CASSPFGVGYEQYF. CDR3 DNA sequence: TGTGCCAGCAGCCCTTTCGGGGTGGGTTACGAGCAGTACTTC. The full variable domain, its missing parts supplied by reference TRBV11-2 and TRBJ2-7, is EAGVAQSPRYKIIEKRQSVAFWCNPISGHATLYWYQQILGQGPKLLIQFQNNGVVDDSQLPKDRFSAERLKGVDSTLKIQPAKLEDSAVYLCASSPFGVGYEQYFGPGTRLTVT.